Below, one T cell receptor beta chain is given with its context. This sample stems from a study of T cell responses to AZD1222 COVID-19 vaccine. Overall study: Recipients boosted at about 4 weeks or about 12 weeks are pooled.

This CDR3 has 16 amino acids. CDR1 is KGHSH and CDR2 is LQKENI in the germline V gene. Deletions cut 2 bases from V and 4 bases from J, with 15 bases between. The repertoire was sequenced with immunoSEQ multiplex PCR; TCRdb's copy has only in-frame clones and lacks some. Of about 85,000 clones in the sample, 88% were seen once. J is TRBJ1-3 and V is TRBV18, with D possibly being TRBD1 (6 bases). Specimen: peripheral blood, collected on day 0 of AZD1222 vaccination. The TCR originated in an adult in good health. CDR3 protein: CASSPKLGQTGNTIYF. Written as DNA, the CDR3 is TGTGCCAGCTCACCAAAGTTGGGACAAACGGGAAACACCATATATTTT.